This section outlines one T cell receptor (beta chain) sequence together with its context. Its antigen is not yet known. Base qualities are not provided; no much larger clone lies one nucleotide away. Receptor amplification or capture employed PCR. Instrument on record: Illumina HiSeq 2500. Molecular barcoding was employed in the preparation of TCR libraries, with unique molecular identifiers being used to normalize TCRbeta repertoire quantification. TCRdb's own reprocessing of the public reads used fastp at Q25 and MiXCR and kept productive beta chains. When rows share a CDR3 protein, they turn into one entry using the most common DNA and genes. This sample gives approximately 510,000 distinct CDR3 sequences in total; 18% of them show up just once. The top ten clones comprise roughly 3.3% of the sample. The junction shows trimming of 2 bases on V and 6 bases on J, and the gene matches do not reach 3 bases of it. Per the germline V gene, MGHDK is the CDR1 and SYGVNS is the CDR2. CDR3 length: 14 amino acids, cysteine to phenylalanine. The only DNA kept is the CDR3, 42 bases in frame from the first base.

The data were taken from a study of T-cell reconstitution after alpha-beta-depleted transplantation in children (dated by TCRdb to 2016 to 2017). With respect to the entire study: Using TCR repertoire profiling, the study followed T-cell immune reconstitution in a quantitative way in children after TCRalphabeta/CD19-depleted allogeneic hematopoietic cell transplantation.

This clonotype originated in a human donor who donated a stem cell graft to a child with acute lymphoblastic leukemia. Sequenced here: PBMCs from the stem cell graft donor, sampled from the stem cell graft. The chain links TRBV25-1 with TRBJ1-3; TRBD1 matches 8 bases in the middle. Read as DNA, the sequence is TGTGCCAGCAGTGAAGGTCAGGGGGCAAACACCATATATTTT. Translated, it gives CASSEGQGANTIYF.